The 9 T cell receptor beta chains presented below share a single source sample, sequenced in a study of post-analysis software for immune sequencing data. Study observations and caveats: Five or six TRBV segments, TRBV5-6, TRBV5-1 and TRBV20-1 among them, were found more frequent in patients than controls.

Their antigen targets remain unknown. Unique molecular identifiers were carried by the TCR beta cDNA libraries. TCRdb redid the calling of the PCR reads with MiXCR, one entry per CDR3 protein. Of 700,000 to 900,000 distinct CDR3 sequences in the sample, under 60% were seen once. Sequencing was carried out using blood. These receptors were taken from a girl under 18 with multiple sclerosis.

Regarding this clonotype: The junction differs from germline at one of its ends, possibly a read error. CDR3 sequence reads: CIVGTTDTQYF. The CDR3 DNA follows: TGCATCGTGGGGACCACAGATACGCAGTATTTT. The V call is TRBV6-5, the J call TRBJ2-3; D may correspond to TRBD1 or TRBD2 (5 bases each). The CDR3 sequence is 11 residues long. The V gene's germline CDR1 is MNHEY and CDR2 SVGAGI.

In its sample, this clonotype was seen many times. The rearrangement uses TRBV5-6 and TRBJ2-5, with TRBD1 matching 8 bases. CDR3 length: 14 residues. The junction had 7 bases not matched to a gene; V was cut back by 4 bases and J by 5 bases. Germline V gene lookup returns CDR1 SGHDT and CDR2 YYEEEE. This CDR3 reads CASSLGQGGETQYF. The CDR3 nucleotides are TGTGCCAGCAGCCTTGGACAGGGCGGGGAGACCCAGTACTTC. The full variable domain, with the rest looked up from reference TRBV5-6 and TRBJ2-5, is DAGVTQSPTHLIKTRGQQVTLRCSPKSGHDTVSWYQQALGQGPQFIFQYYEEEERQRGNFPDRFSGHQFPNYSSELNVNALLLGDSALYLCASSLGQGGETQYFGPGTRLLVL.

Only a few counts were recorded for this clonotype. This rearrangement joins TRBV5-4 to TRBJ2-3; 14 bases agree with TRBD2. The CDR3 is 16 amino acids. Per germline, CDR1 SGHNT and CDR2 YYREEE (reference sequence). The junction had 4 bases not matched to a gene; V was cut back by 3 bases and J by 4 bases. The CDR3 bases are TGTGCCAGCAGCTACGGGACTAGCGGGAGTGCAGATACGCAGTATTTT. Translated, it gives CASSYGTSGSADTQYF.

V and J are TRBV5-5 and TRBJ2-7; 7 bases fit TRBD1. J lost 0 bases, V lost 4 bases, and 16 bases had no gene match. This CDR3 has 18 residues. The V gene's germline CDR1 is SGHKS and CDR2 YYEKEE (reference sequence). Here the CDR3 DNA reads TGTGCCAGCAGCCCTCGGGACAGCCCTTTCCAAAGCTCCTACGAGCAGTACTTC. It specifies CASSPRDSPFQSSYEQYF.

V gene TRBV6-6 combines with J gene TRBJ2-1, with D possibly called TRBD1 or TRBD2 (5 bases each). V lost 5 bases, J lost 6 bases, and 14 bases lay in between. Looked up from germline, CDR1 is MNHNY and CDR2 is SVGAGI (reference sequence). The CDR3 has 14 amino acids. In DNA, the CDR3 is TGTGCCAGCAGTCGGGGCGAGACTCCCAATGAGCAGTTCTTC. It specifies CASSRGETPNEQFF.

Here the CDR3 reads CASSYRTGPYTF. In DNA form, the CDR3 reads TGTGCCAGCAGTTACCGGACAGGGCCCTACACCTTC. This chain uses TRBV6-2 or TRBV6-3 with TRBJ1-2, with 8 bases matching TRBD1. The CDR3 sequence is 12 residues long. Trimming removed 2 bases from V and 10 bases from J; junction bases left unmatched: 3. The V gene's germline CDR1 is MNHEY and CDR2 SVGEGT.

This chain uses TRBV7-2 with TRBJ2-5; no firm D call. Germline lookup yields CDR1 SGHTA and CDR2 FQGNSA. The CDR3 is made up of 13 amino acids. V was trimmed by 5 bases and J by 0 bases, leaving 7 bases between them. The CDR3 is CASSLVYQETQYF. Written as DNA, the CDR3 is TGTGCCAGCAGCCTCGTGTACCAAGAGACCCAGTACTTC.

This clonotype was observed a single time. This chain links TRBV12-3 or TRBV12-4 with TRBJ1-2; 7 bases map to TRBD1. V was clipped by 2 bases and J by 4 bases; unmatched bases: 7. The CDR3 loop spans 15 amino acids. CDR3 nucleotides: TGTGCCAGCAGTTTATCGGACAGGAAAACCTATGGCTACACCTTC. Translating gives CASSLSDRKTYGYTF.

The chain is built from TRBV19 and TRBJ2-3; D is possibly TRBD1 or TRBD2 (5 bases each). The CDR3 spans 15 residues. Germline V gene sequence: CDR1 LNHDA, CDR2 SQIVND (reference sequence). V was shortened by 1 base and J by 7 bases, with 15 bases between the two germline ends. CDR3 region: CASSIGGAVRNTQYF. The CDR3 DNA sequence: TGTGCCAGTAGTATAGGAGGGGCCGTTCGCAATACGCAGTATTTT. Complete variable domain (other parts from reference TRBV19 and TRBJ2-3): DGGITQSPKYLFRKEGQNVTLSCEQNLNHDAMYWYRQDPGQGLRLIYYSQIVNDFQKGDIAEGYSVSREKKESFPLTVTSAQKNPTAFYLCASSIGGAVRNTQYFGPGTRLTVL.